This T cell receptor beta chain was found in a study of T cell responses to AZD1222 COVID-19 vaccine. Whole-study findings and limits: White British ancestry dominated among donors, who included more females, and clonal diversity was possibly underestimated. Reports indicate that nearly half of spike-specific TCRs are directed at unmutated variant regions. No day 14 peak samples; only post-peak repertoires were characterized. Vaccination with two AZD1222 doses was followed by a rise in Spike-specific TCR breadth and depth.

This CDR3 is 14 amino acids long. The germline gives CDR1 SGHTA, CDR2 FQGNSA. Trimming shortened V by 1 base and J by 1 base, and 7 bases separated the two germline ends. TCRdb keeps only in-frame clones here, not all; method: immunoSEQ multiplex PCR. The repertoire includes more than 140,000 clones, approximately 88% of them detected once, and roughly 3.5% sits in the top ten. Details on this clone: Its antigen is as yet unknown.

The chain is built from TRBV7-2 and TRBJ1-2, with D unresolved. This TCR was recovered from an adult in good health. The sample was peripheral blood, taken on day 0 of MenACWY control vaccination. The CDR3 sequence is CASSLGLNNYGYTF. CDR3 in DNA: TGTGCCAGCAGCTTAGGCCTTAATAACTATGGCTACACCTTC.